The 20 T cell receptor beta chains given below trace back to one sample, sequenced in a study of T cells in Graves' hyperthyroidism and ophthalmopathy. It was RNA transcripts that yielded the amplified TCR beta CDR3 regions. The HTBI primer set was used in a first-round RT-PCR of the TCR CDR3. TCRdb re-called the multiplex PCR reads with MiXCR, one entry per CDR3 protein. Found here are fewer than 650,000 distinct CDR3 sequences, roughly 14% of them singletons; the top ten hold 5.5% to 7.5%. Sequences were obtained from blood. The receptors come from a woman in her 30s with Graves' hyperthyroidism that later progressed to Graves' ophthalmopathy.

The chain employs TRBV7-2 and TRBJ1-1; D is perhaps TRBD1 (6 bases). V lost 1 base, J lost 6 bases, and 12 bases lay in between. CDR3 length: 14 amino acids. Germline CDR1 SGHTA, CDR2 FQGNSA. The CDR3 bases are TGTGCCAGCAGCTTAGAAGTCAGGGGTGCTGAAGCTTTCTTT. It is translated as CASSLEVRGAEAFF. Using reference TRBV7-2 and TRBJ1-1 for the parts outside the CDR3, the full variable domain is GAGVSQSPSNKVTEKGKDVELRCDPISGHTALYWYRQSLGQGLEFLIYFQGNSAPDKSGLPSDRFSAERTGGSVSTLTIQRTQQEDSAVYLCASSLEVRGAEAFFGQGTRLTVV.

The chain links TRBV5-4 to TRBJ2-7; either TRBD1 or TRBD2 may supply D (5 bases each). Trimming left V 0 bases short and J 3 bases short, with 16 bases between. There are 16 residues in the CDR3. Germline CDR1 is SGHNT and CDR2 is YYREEE (reference sequence). The CDR3 DNA is TGTGCCAGCAGCTTGGGGGGCGGTGGGAGTCGCTACGAGCAGTACTTC. It codes for CASSLGGGGSRYEQYF.

In its sample, this clonotype was seen many times. The chain couples TRBV7-2 to TRBJ1-1; D might be TRBD1 (5 bases). This CDR3 is 14 amino acids long. V lost 3 bases and J 3 bases, leaving 11 bases between the germline ends. Germline V gene data show CDR1 as SGHTA and CDR2 as FQGNSA. The CDR3 loop is CASSFLRGDTEAFF. DNA for the CDR3: TGTGCCAGCAGCTTTCTCCGGGGGGACACTGAAGCTTTCTTT.

The V call is TRBV20-1, the J call TRBJ2-5; 7 nucleotides line up with TRBD2. The CDR3 length is 14 residues. The V segment lost 2 bases and the J segment 1 base; nucleotides outside the gene matches: 4. The V gene's germline CDR1 is DFQATT and CDR2 SNEGSKA (reference sequence). In nucleotides, the CDR3 is TGCAGTGCTAGAAGGCTAGCGGTCCAAGAGACCCAGTACTTC. This gives the protein CSARRLAVQETQYF.

This clonotype was observed many times. The gene calls are TRBV13 and TRBJ2-1, with 10 bases lining up with TRBD2. The length of the CDR3 is 14 residues. After removal of 7 bases from V and 6 bases from J, the junction contained 6 bases not matched to a gene. CDR1 is PRHDT, CDR2 FYEKMQ, per germline (reference sequence). The CDR3 nucleotides read TGTGCCAGCATCCTAGCGGGAGTTACCAATGAGCAGTTCTTC. Residues: CASILAGVTNEQFF.

This clonotype appeared many times. The J gene is TRBJ2-1, the V gene TRBV28, with TRBD2 identical over 7 bases. V shed 5 bases, J shed 0 bases, and the junction held 4 bases outside the gene matches. CDR1 and CDR2 from the germline V gene are MDHEN and SYDVKM. The CDR3 loop spans 15 amino acids. The CDR3 spells CASSQAGYSYNEQFF. The CDR3 region has the DNA TGTGCCAGCAGTCAAGCGGGGTACTCCTACAATGAGCAGTTCTTC.

CDR3: CASSTLAGVSNEQFF. CDR3 nucleotide sequence: TGTGCCAGCAGCACACTAGCGGGAGTGTCGAATGAGCAGTTCTTC. This sequence joins TRBV6-1 and TRBJ2-1; 11 bases align to TRBD2. V lost 6 bases to trimming and J lost 7 bases; unmatched junction nucleotides: 8. Germline CDR1 MNHNS, CDR2 SASEGT. CDR3 length: 15 residues.

The sample holds many counts of this clonotype. J is TRBJ1-6 and V is TRBV7-2; D possibly corresponds to TRBD1 (6 bases). V shed 5 bases and J shed 7 bases, with 12 bases lying between them. The CDR3 extends over 14 amino acids. The germline V gene encodes CDR1 SGHTA and CDR2 FQGNSA. CDR3: CASSVTGANSPLHF. The CDR3 DNA is TGTGCCAGCAGCGTGACAGGTGCCAATTCACCCCTCCACTTT. Looking up the rest from reference TRBV7-2 and TRBJ1-6 gives the full variable domain: GAGVSQSPSNKVTEKGKDVELRCDPISGHTALYWYRQSLGQGLEFLIYFQGNSAPDKSGLPSDRFSAERTGGSVSTLTIQRTQQEDSAVYLCASSVTGANSPLHFGNGTRLTVT.

This clonotype was seen ten or more times. The chain links TRBV6-1 to TRBJ2-5; 7 nucleotides line up with TRBD1. CDR3 length: 15 residues. Trimming at V came to 7 bases and at J to 0 bases, leaving 8 bases not matched to a gene. Per the germline V gene, CDR1 is MNHNS and CDR2 is SASEGT. CDR3 DNA: TGTGCCAGCACCTCGGACAGGAGGTACCAAGAGACCCAGTACTTC. Translation: CASTSDRRYQETQYF.

At least ten counts were recorded for this clonotype. The chain employs TRBV6-2 or TRBV6-3 and TRBJ2-5; a possible D gene is TRBD2 (5 bases). The CDR3 covers 13 residues. Germline V gives CDR1 MNHEY, CDR2 SVGEGT. Between the trimmed V and J ends, which lost 5 bases and 1 base, there was a span of 8 bases. The CDR3 DNA is TGTGCCAGCAGTGCCGGGATCCAAGAGACCCAGTACTTC. The encoded protein is CASSAGIQETQYF.

In this sample, this clonotype turned up many times. The rearrangement uses TRBV28 and TRBJ2-7, with 8 bases matching TRBD1. The CDR3 has 14 amino acids. CDR1 is MDHEN and CDR2 is SYDVKM in the germline V gene. J was trimmed by 5 bases and V by 6 bases; bases with no gene match: 9. The CDR3 region has the DNA TGTGCCAGCAGCCCGGGACAGGTTGTGGACGAGCAGTACTTC. Its translation is CASSPGQVVDEQYF. The entire variable domain, with the rest obtained from reference TRBV28 and TRBJ2-7, is as follows: DVKVTQSSRYLVKRTGEKVFLECVQDMDHENMFWYRQDPGLGLRLIYFSYDVKMKEKGDIPEGYSVSREKKERFSLILESASTNQTSMYLCASSPGQVVDEQYFGPGTRLTVT.

This chain connects TRBV6-1 to TRBJ2-7; D possibly corresponds to TRBD2 (6 bases). The CDR3 is 15 residues long. Trimming pared 7 bases from V and 0 bases from J, leaving 16 bases between. Looked up from germline, CDR1 is MNHNS and CDR2 is SASEGT. CDR3 DNA sequence: TGTGCCAGCACTGGGATTAGCGGACCCTCCTACGAGCAGTACTTC. Protein sequence: CASTGISGPSYEQYF.

This clonotype has at least ten counts. The chain recombines TRBV12-5 with TRBJ2-7; 8 bases fit TRBD2. The V and J ends lost 1 base and 0 bases, in that order; junction bases with no gene match: 2. Germline CDR1 is LGHNT and CDR2 is FRNRAP. The CDR3 totals 15 residues. CDR3 protein: CASGLGSGSSYEQYF. As DNA, the CDR3 is TGTGCTAGTGGTTTGGGGAGCGGGAGCTCCTACGAGCAGTACTTC.

This clonotype has at least ten counts. The chain employs TRBV5-1 and TRBJ2-3; 9 bases are a match to TRBD2. Germline V gene data show CDR1 as SGHRS and CDR2 as YFSETQ. The CDR3 consists of 13 residues. Unmatched junction bases numbered 7, after V lost 8 bases and J lost 6 bases. CDR3 sequence reads: CASFPSGTDTQYF. The CDR3 DNA reads as TGCGCCAGTTTCCCTAGCGGGACGGATACGCAGTATTTT.

In this sample, this clonotype turned up many times. The V and J genes are TRBV29-1 and TRBJ1-1; the D gene is possibly TRBD1 (6 bases). From germline, CDR1 is SQVTM and CDR2 ANQGSEA. The CDR3 length is 12 residues. In DNA form, the CDR3 reads TGCAGTGCCCAGGGGTCGGACACTGAAGCTTTCTTT. This sequence encodes CSAQGSDTEAFF.

This clonotype was counted at least ten times. In DNA, the CDR3 is TGTGCCATCAGTGCCGGGTTGAGGTCGGCCAATCAGCCCCAGCATTTT. It specifies CAISAGLRSANQPQHF. The rearrangement uses TRBV10-3 and TRBJ1-5; D not certain. From germline, CDR1 is ENHRY and CDR2 SYGVKD. Trimming left V 4 bases short and J 3 bases short, with 16 bases between. The CDR3 sequence is 16 residues long.

This clonotype was counted ten times or more. The chain is built from TRBV6-1 and TRBJ2-6; D perhaps matches TRBD1 (6 bases). Trimming removed 1 base at V and 0 bases at J, with 7 bases between. Germline-derived CDR1 and CDR2 are MNHNS and SASEGT. The CDR3 is made up of 16 amino acids. DNA for the CDR3: TGTGCCAGCAGTGAAGGAGGGGGCTCTGGGGCCAACGTCCTGACTTTC. It translates to CASSEGGGSGANVLTF.

This clonotype was recorded at least ten times. The chain uses TRBV20-1 and TRBJ2-5; maybe TRBD1 (6 bases). Trimming pared 1 base from V and 1 base from J, leaving 10 bases between. The CDR3 contains 14 residues. Germline CDR1 DFQATT, CDR2 SNEGSKA (reference sequence). CDR3 loop: CSARGGQFQETQYF. CDR3 coding DNA: TGCAGTGCTAGAGGGGGGCAGTTCCAAGAGACCCAGTACTTC.

This clonotype was observed many times. This chain joins TRBV15 and TRBJ1-4, with D unclear. Germline V gene data show CDR1 as LNHNV and CDR2 as YYDKDF (reference sequence). The V gene lost 9 bases and the J gene lost 5 bases, with 10 bases spanning the gap. The CDR3 runs 12 residues. CDR3 coding DNA: TGTGCCACGGCGAGGCCGAATGAAAAACTGTTTTTT. This translates into CATARPNEKLFF.

Ten or more counts support this clonotype. The genes are TRBV2 and TRBJ1-5; D is undetermined. Trimming left V 4 bases short and J 5 bases short, with 6 bases between. CDR1 SNHLY and CDR2 FYNNEI come from the germline V gene. CDR3 size: 12 residues. CDR3 residues: CASSGWDQPQHF. The CDR3, as DNA: TGTGCCAGCAGTGGTTGGGATCAGCCCCAGCATTTT.